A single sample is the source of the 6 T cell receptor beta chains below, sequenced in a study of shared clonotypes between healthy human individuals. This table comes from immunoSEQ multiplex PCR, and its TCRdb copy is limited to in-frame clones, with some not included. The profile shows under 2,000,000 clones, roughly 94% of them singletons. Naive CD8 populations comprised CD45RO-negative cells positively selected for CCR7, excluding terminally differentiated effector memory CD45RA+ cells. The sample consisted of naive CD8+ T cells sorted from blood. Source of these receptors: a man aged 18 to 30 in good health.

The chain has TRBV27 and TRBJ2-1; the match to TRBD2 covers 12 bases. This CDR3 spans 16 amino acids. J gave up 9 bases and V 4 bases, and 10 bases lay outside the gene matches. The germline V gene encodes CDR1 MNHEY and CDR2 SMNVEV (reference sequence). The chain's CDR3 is CASSYLAGGPSFEQFF. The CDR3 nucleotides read TGTGCCAGCAGTTACCTAGCGGGAGGGCCCAGTTTTGAGCAGTTCTTC.

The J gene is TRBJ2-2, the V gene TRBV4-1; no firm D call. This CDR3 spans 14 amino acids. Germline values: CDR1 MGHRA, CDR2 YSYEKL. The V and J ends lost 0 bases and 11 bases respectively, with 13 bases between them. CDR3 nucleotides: TGCGCCAGCAGCCAAGATACTGGGCGGCGAGAGCTGTTTTTT. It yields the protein CASSQDTGRRELFF.

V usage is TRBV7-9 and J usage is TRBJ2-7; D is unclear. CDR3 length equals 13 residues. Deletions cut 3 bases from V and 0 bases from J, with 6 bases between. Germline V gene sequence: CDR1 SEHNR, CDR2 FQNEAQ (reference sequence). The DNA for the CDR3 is TGTGCCAGCAGCTTCCAGGACTCCTACGAGCAGTACTTC. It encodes CASSFQDSYEQYF.

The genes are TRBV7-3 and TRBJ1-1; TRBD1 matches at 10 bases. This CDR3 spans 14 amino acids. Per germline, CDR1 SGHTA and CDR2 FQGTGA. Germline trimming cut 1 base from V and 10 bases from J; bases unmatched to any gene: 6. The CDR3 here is CASSLSPGTGVAFF. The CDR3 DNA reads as TGTGCCAGCAGCTTAAGCCCCGGGACAGGGGTAGCTTTCTTT.

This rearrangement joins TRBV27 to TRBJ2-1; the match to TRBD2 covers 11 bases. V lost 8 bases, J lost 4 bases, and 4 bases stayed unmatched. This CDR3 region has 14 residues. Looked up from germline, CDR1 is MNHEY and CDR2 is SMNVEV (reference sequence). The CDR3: CASALAGEYNEQFF. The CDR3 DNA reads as TGTGCCAGCGCACTAGCGGGAGAATACAATGAGCAGTTCTTC.

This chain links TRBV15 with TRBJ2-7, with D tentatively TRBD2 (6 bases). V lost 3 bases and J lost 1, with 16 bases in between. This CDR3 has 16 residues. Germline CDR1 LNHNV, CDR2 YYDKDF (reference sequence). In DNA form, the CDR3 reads TGTGCCACCAGCAGGGGGACCACGGGGGTGTCCTACGAGCAGTACTTC. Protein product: CATSRGTTGVSYEQYF.